This is a list of T cell receptor beta chains from one sample in a study of blood T cell repertoires in COVID-19. The repertoire was sequenced with immunoSEQ multiplex PCR; TCRdb's copy has only in-frame clones and lacks some. The profile shows fewer than 200,000 clones, less than 85% of them singletons. The sequencing sample was made of PBMCs or T cells enriched from blood (not recorded which). Every receptor here comes from a man in his fifties who had recovered from COVID-19. The CDR3 runs from the conserved cysteine through the conserved F or W. The order of the fields is V gene, clone size, J gene, D gene, CDR3 protein, CDR3 DNA. D genes are given only for firm matches. Expanded clones get a size class; other rows say once, few or many, or leave the size out.

TRBV20-1	.	TRBJ2-2	.	CSASTEATGELFF	TGCAGTGCCAGTACCGAAGCCACCGGGGAGCTGTTTTTT
TRBV7-9	.	TRBJ1-2	.	CASSPVSGAVRDYGYTF	TGTGCCAGCAGCCCCGTTTCTGGGGCTGTTAGGGACTATGGCTACACCTTC
TRBV7-9	.	TRBJ2-3	TRBD1	CASSLVGRGLMTDTQYF	TGTGCCAGCAGCTTAGTGGGCAGGGGGCTTATGACAGATACGCAGTATTTT
TRBV9	.	TRBJ1-1	.	CASSVYLNTEAFF	TGTGCCAGCAGCGTGTATTTGAACACTGAAGCTTTCTTT
TRBV4-1	.	TRBJ2-1	TRBD2	CASSRLAGEQFF	TGCGCCAGCAGCCGATTAGCGGGAGAGCAGTTCTTC
TRBV7-3	.	TRBJ1-2	TRBD1	CASSPTGTGGRHGYTF	TGTGCCAGCAGCCCCACCGGGACAGGGGGCAGGCATGGCTACACCTTC
TRBV19	.	TRBJ1-1	.	CASSIGGPRAFF	TGTGCCAGTAGTATTGGGGGCCCCAGGGCTTTCTTT
TRBV9	.	TRBJ1-6	.	CASSSRWGEGGSSYNSPLHF	TGTGCCAGCAGCTCCCGATGGGGGGAGGGAGGAAGCTCCTATAATTCACCCCTCCACTTT
TRBV19	.	TRBJ1-4	.	CASRGDWQGFNEKLFF	TGTGCCAGTAGAGGAGATTGGCAGGGGTTTAATGAAAAACTGTTTTTT
TRBV24-1	.	TRBJ1-2	.	CATSDPGGNYGYTF	TGTGCCACCAGTGATCCCGGGGGAAACTATGGCTACACCTTC
TRBV2	once	TRBJ1-2	.	CASTWAGITNYGYTF	TGTGCCAGCACTTGGGCGGGCATTACTAACTATGGCTACACCTTC
TRBV19	.	TRBJ2-2	TRBD1	CASSIAGTGGPGELFF	TGTGCCAGTAGTATAGCGGGGACAGGGGGTCCCGGGGAGCTGTTTTTT
TRBV5-1	once	TRBJ2-2	.	CASSLVPGTGELFF	TGCGCCAGCAGCTTGGTTCCGGGGACCGGGGAGCTGTTTTTT
TRBV28	.	TRBJ1-4	.	CASRQGGALNEKLFF	TGTGCCAGCAGACAAGGGGGGGCGCTGAATGAAAAACTGTTTTTT
TRBV2	.	TRBJ1-2	TRBD1	CASSGYRGVGYGYTF	TGTGCCAGCAGTGGTTACAGGGGAGTGGGGTATGGCTACACCTTC
TRBV6-5	.	TRBJ1-1	TRBD1	CASRTGTTEAFF	TGTGCCAGTCGGACAGGGACCACTGAAGCTTTCTTT
TRBV30	few	TRBJ1-2	.	CAYIPYTF	TGTGCCTACATCCCTTACACCTTC
TRBV19	.	TRBJ1-1	.	CASSIGASTEAFF	TGTGCCAGTAGTATAGGAGCTAGCACTGAAGCTTTCTTT
TRBV6-5	.	TRBJ1-5	TRBD1	CASSMGQGEFQPQHF	TGTGCCAGCAGCATGGGACAGGGGGAATTTCAGCCCCAGCATTTT
TRBV5-1	.	TRBJ2-7	TRBD1	CASSSLTGEDEQYF	TGCGCCAGCAGCTCGTTGACAGGGGAAGACGAGCAGTACTTC
TRBV27	.	TRBJ2-3	.	CASSFFDTQYF	TGTGCCAGCAGTTTCTTCGATACGCAGTATTTT
TRBV10-3	.	TRBJ1-5	.	CAISAAGNQPQHF	TGTGCCATCAGTGCCGCAGGTAATCAGCCCCAGCATTTT
TRBV28	.	TRBJ2-1	TRBD2	CASVNGGNYNEQFF	TGTGCCAGCGTCAACGGGGGGAATTACAATGAGCAGTTCTTC
TRBV6-5	.	TRBJ2-1	TRBD2	CASSQGRERGEQFF	TGTGCCAGCAGTCAGGGACGGGAGCGGGGTGAGCAGTTCTTC
TRBV18	once	TRBJ1-2	.	CASSPRGNYGYTF	TGTGCCAGCTCACCACGAGGGAACTATGGCTACACCTTC
TRBV2	.	TRBJ1-5	.	CASRAQPNQPQHF	TGTGCCAGCAGGGCACAGCCCAATCAGCCCCAGCATTTT
TRBV20-1	.	TRBJ1-1	TRBD1	CSASTGAEAFF	TGCAGTGCATCGACAGGGGCTGAAGCTTTCTTT
TRBV4-2	.	TRBJ1-4	.	CASSQPRQGEKLFF	TGTGCCAGCAGCCAACCCAGGCAGGGTGAAAAACTGTTTTTT
TRBV18	once	TRBJ1-2	TRBD1	CASSPGQGRFGYTF	TGTGCCAGCTCACCCGGACAGGGCCGGTTTGGCTACACCTTC
TRBV5-4	.	TRBJ1-5	.	CASSWGGQGNQPQHF	TGTGCCAGCAGCTGGGGGGGGCAGGGGAATCAGCCCCAGCATTTT
TRBV28	.	TRBJ2-2	.	CASLTFGGELFF	TGTGCCAGTCTCACTTTTGGCGGGGAGCTGTTTTTT
TRBV7-7	many	TRBJ2-5	.	CASSLGRTYQETQYF	TGTGCTAGCAGCTTAGGCCGGACATATCAAGAGACCCAGTACTTC
TRBV10-2	.	TRBJ1-3	TRBD1	CASSTGGISGNTIYF	TGCGCCAGCAGCACAGGGGGTATCTCTGGAAACACCATATATTTT
TRBV4-2	.	TRBJ1-6	TRBD1	CASSQEAGQGNSPLHF	TGTGCCAGCAGCCAAGAGGCGGGACAGGGCAACTCACCCCTCCACTTT
TRBV4-3	.	TRBJ2-2	.	CASSQDSRGASNTGELFF	TGCGCCAGCAGCCAAGATTCGAGAGGAGCTTCGAACACCGGGGAGCTGTTTTTT
TRBV9	.	TRBJ1-6	.	CASSAGLPLSNSPLHF	TGTGCCAGCAGCGCCGGACTTCCATTGTCAAATTCACCCCTCCACTTT
TRBV11-2	.	TRBJ1-2	TRBD1	CASSLGGQYGYTF	TGTGCCAGCAGCTTAGGGGGACAGTATGGCTACACCTTC
TRBV5-1	.	TRBJ2-2	TRBD1	CASSPDRVVSGELFF	TGCGCCAGCAGCCCTGACAGGGTTGTATCCGGGGAGCTGTTTTTT
TRBV10-3	.	TRBJ1-3	.	CAISREGTIYF	TGTGCCATCAGCCGGGAGGGCACCATATATTTT
TRBV28	few	TRBJ2-1	TRBD2	CASSRGLAPGEQFF	TGTGCCAGCAGCCGAGGACTAGCCCCCGGTGAGCAGTTCTTC
TRBV18	once	TRBJ1-5	.	CASSPTGAGDQPQHF	TGTGCCAGCTCACCAACGGGGGCGGGGGATCAGCCCCAGCATTTT
TRBV29-1	.	TRBJ1-2	.	CSALVGGADYGYTF	TGCAGCGCGCTCGTCGGGGGTGCCGACTATGGCTACACCTTC
TRBV19	once	TRBJ2-1	.	CASSIGLETNEQFF	TGTGCCAGTAGTATAGGGCTAGAAACCAATGAGCAGTTCTTC
TRBV27	.	TRBJ1-3	.	CASSLQGPWGTIYF	TGTGCCAGCAGTTTACAGGGGCCTTGGGGAACCATATATTTT
TRBV3-1/TRBV3-2	.	TRBJ1-2	.	CASSPTGNYGYTF	TGTGCCAGCAGTCCAACGGGGAACTATGGCTACACCTTC
TRBV19	few	TRBJ1-5	.	CASSISGTGRGNQPQHF	TGTGCCAGTAGTATTTCAGGCACAGGACGGGGCAATCAGCCCCAGCATTTT
TRBV3-1/TRBV3-2	.	TRBJ1-4	TRBD1	CASSQYRGEKLFF	TGTGCCAGCAGCCAGTACAGGGGTGAAAAACTGTTTTTT
TRBV7-9	.	TRBJ1-3	.	CASTLRTQLGNTIYF	TGTGCCAGCACCCTTAGAACACAGCTGGGAAACACCATATATTTT
TRBV6-5	few	TRBJ1-1	.	CASSYSGSEAFF	TGTGCCAGCAGTTACAGTGGCAGTGAAGCTTTCTTT
TRBV19	.	TRBJ2-6	.	CASSIGGYGANVLTF	TGTGCCAGTAGTATAGGAGGGTATGGGGCCAACGTCCTGACTTTC
TRBV6-6	.	TRBJ2-6	.	CASRSGANVLTF	TGTGCCAGCCGGTCCGGGGCCAACGTCCTGACTTTC
TRBV12-3/TRBV12-4	.	TRBJ2-7	TRBD1	CASSGQGRYEQYF	TGTGCCAGCAGTGGACAGGGTCGCTACGAGCAGTACTTC
TRBV7-2	.	TRBJ1-1	.	CASSFGGLGQVAFF	TGTGCCAGCAGCTTCGGGGGGTTGGGTCAGGTCGCTTTCTTT
TRBV3-1/TRBV3-2	.	TRBJ1-6	.	CASSQAPGLLTRNSPLHF	TGTGCCAGCAGCCAAGCCCCAGGCCTTTTAACTAGGAATTCACCCCTCCACTTT
TRBV3-1/TRBV3-2	few	TRBJ2-1	TRBD2	CASSPHSGGANEQFF	TGTGCCAGCAGCCCGCACAGCGGGGGGGCGAATGAGCAGTTCTTC
TRBV29-1	.	TRBJ2-7	.	CSVEVQRRGLIYEQYF	TGCAGCGTTGAAGTGCAGCGGCGGGGGCTGATCTACGAGCAGTACTTC
TRBV5-1	.	TRBJ2-7	TRBD2	CASSPGTSGGPSYEQYF	TGCGCCAGCAGCCCGGGGACTAGCGGGGGGCCTTCCTACGAGCAGTACTTC